Following are 30 T cell receptor beta chains from one sample sequenced in a study of T cells in Graves' hyperthyroidism and ophthalmopathy. From RNA transcripts, TCR beta CDR3 regions were amplified. A first-round RT-PCR of the TCR CDR3 used the HTBI primer set. Via MiXCR, TCRdb re-called the multiplex PCR reads, giving one row per CDR3 protein. The sample lists 190,000 or so distinct CDR3 sequences; 15% to 20% were seen once. Sequencing used blood. The origin of the receptors is a man in his forties with Graves' hyperthyroidism.

This clonotype was counted many times. The rearrangement uses TRBV3-1 and TRBJ2-1, with D maybe TRBD2 (6 bases). The CDR3 is made up of 16 amino acids. Germline CDR1 reads LGHDT; CDR2 reads YNNKEL (reference sequence). V lost 4 bases, J lost 1 base, and 14 bases lay in between. CDR3 in amino acids: CASSLFLAESYNEQFF. The DNA of the CDR3 is TGTGCCAGCAGCCTCTTCTTAGCGGAGTCCTACAATGAGCAGTTCTTC.

This clonotype was picked up one time. V and J are TRBV7-2 and TRBJ2-3; D possibly corresponds to TRBD2 (6 bases). This CDR3 has 17 residues. V shed 1 base and J shed 0 bases, with 14 bases lying between them. The germline gives CDR1 SGHTA, CDR2 FQGNSA. CDR3: CASSLVLGGTSTDTQYF. Here the CDR3 DNA reads TGTGCCAGCAGCTTAGTTTTGGGCGGGACTAGCACAGATACGCAGTATTTT.

This clonotype was detected many times. DNA of the CDR3: TGCGCCAGCAGCCCCATGGGGCCGAACACTGAAGCTTTCTTT. Translation gives CASSPMGPNTEAFF. The chain carries TRBV5-1 and TRBJ1-1; a possible D gene is TRBD1 (5 bases). The CDR3 extends over 14 amino acids. CDR1 and CDR2 from the germline V gene are SGHRS and YFSETQ. Between the trimmed V and J ends, which lost 4 bases and 1 base, there was a span of 11 bases.

This clonotype was seen at least ten times. This chain connects TRBV6-1 to TRBJ1-4; tentatively, D is TRBD1 (5 bases). V lost 8 bases and J lost 8, with 18 bases in between. The CDR3 has 14 amino acids. Germline V gene data show CDR1 as MNHNS and CDR2 as SASEGT. Here the CDR3 DNA reads TGTGCCAGCCATCAGGGCGCGATGGGCGAAAAACTGTTTTTT. Protein sequence: CASHQGAMGEKLFF.

This clonotype came up many times. The rearrangement uses TRBV10-3 and TRBJ1-2; 7 bases match TRBD1. V shed 6 bases and J 1 base; nucleotides not matched to a gene: 5. The CDR3 has 14 amino acids. CDR1 is ENHRY, CDR2 SYGVKD, per germline. The CDR3 nucleotides are TGTGCCATCAGGCAGGGACAGATTAACTATGGCTACACCTTC. The encoded protein is CAIRQGQINYGYTF.

V is TRBV7-3 and J is TRBJ2-1; TRBD1 agrees at 9 bases. The germline CDR1 and CDR2 sequences are SGHTA and FQGTGA. V was pared by 8 bases and J by 7 bases, with 12 bases of the junction left unmatched. The CDR3 loop spans 15 amino acids. CDR3 bases: TGTGCCAGCGGAAGAAGACAGGGGGGTGTGAATGAGCAGTTCTTC. Its translation: CASGRRQGGVNEQFF. Full variable domain (outside the CDR3, taken from reference TRBV7-3 and TRBJ2-1): GAGVSQTPSNKVTEKGKYVELRCDPISGHTALYWYRQSLGQGPEFLIYFQGTGAADDSGLPNDRFFAVRPEGSVSTLKIQRTERGDSAVYLCASGRRQGGVNEQFFGPGTRLTVL.

This clonotype has only a few counts. CDR3 protein: CASSLEAGGKETQYF. The DNA of the CDR3 is TGCGCCAGCAGCTTGGAAGCGGGGGGGAAGGAGACCCAGTACTTC. The J gene is TRBJ2-5, the V gene TRBV5-1, with 10 bases fitting TRBD2. Trimming removed 0 bases from V and 5 bases from J; junction bases left unmatched: 4. The V gene's germline CDR1 is SGHRS and CDR2 YFSETQ. The length of the CDR3 is 15 residues.

This clonotype was recorded at least ten times. The CDR3 nucleotides read TGTGCCAGCAGTTTAGAGGGGGTGGATGGCTACACCTTC. The encoded protein is CASSLEGVDGYTF. This chain links TRBV12-3 or TRBV12-4 with TRBJ1-2; the D gene is possibly TRBD1 (6 bases). V gave up 1 base and J gave up 6 bases, with 9 bases separating them. This CDR3 has 13 amino acids.

This clonotype was picked up many times. The chain combines TRBV18 with TRBJ2-1, with a tentative D call TRBD1 (5 bases). CDR1 KGHSH and CDR2 LQKENI come from the germline V gene. Trimming shortened V by 2 bases and J by 10 bases, and 6 bases separated the two germline ends. This CDR3 region has 11 residues. CDR3: CASSPGAEQFF. In nucleotides, the CDR3 is TGTGCCAGCTCACCAGGGGCCGAGCAGTTCTTC.

There are many counts of this clonotype. V is TRBV20-1 and J is TRBJ1-3; tentative D call: TRBD1 (5 bases). V lost 0 bases to trimming and J lost 3 bases, with 15 bases between them. Germline CDR1 reads DFQATT; CDR2 reads SNEGSKA (reference sequence). This CDR3 is 16 amino acids long. The CDR3 sequence: CSARDSRGGFGNTIYF. CDR3 in DNA: TGCAGTGCTAGAGATTCCCGGGGGGGATTTGGAAACACCATATATTTT.

The V and J genes are TRBV6-5 and TRBJ2-2; either TRBD1 or TRBD2 may fit D (6 bases each). This CDR3 spans 14 amino acids. Per the germline V gene, CDR1 is MNHEY and CDR2 is SVGAGI. Trimming stripped 7 bases from V and 6 bases from J, with 15 bases between. The CDR3 sequence: CASTYWGAAGELFF. The CDR3 coding sequence is TGTGCCAGCACCTACTGGGGGGCAGCCGGGGAGCTGTTTTTT.

This clonotype has at least ten counts. CDR3 in DNA: TGTGCCTGGACGCGACTAGCGGGGCTCCACGAGCAGTACTTC. Its translation is CAWTRLAGLHEQYF. The chain couples TRBV30 to TRBJ2-7; 11 nucleotides align to TRBD2. J lost 5 bases, V lost 4 bases, and 7 bases had no gene match. The CDR3 is 14 amino acids. Germline values: CDR1 GTSNPN, CDR2 SVGIG (reference sequence).

This clonotype has ten or more counts. The J gene is TRBJ1-6, the V gene TRBV7-8; 7 nucleotides match TRBD1. Germline V gene lookup returns CDR1 SGHVS and CDR2 FQNEAQ. The CDR3 runs 15 residues. J gave up 8 bases and V 2 bases, and 6 bases lay outside the gene matches. In DNA, the CDR3 is TGTGCCAGCAGCTTACCCGACAGGGTGGATTCACCCCTCCACTTT. Translated, it gives CASSLPDRVDSPLHF.

The chain combines TRBV6-9 with TRBJ2-7; the match to TRBD2 covers 12 bases. The CDR3 covers 15 residues. Germline CDR1 MNHGY, CDR2 SVAAGI. V shed 6 bases and J 3 bases; nucleotides not matched to a gene: 6. CDR3 bases: TGTGCCAGCAGCAAGACTAGCGGGGGTGTCTACGAGCAGTACTTC. Encoded protein: CASSKTSGGVYEQYF.

This clonotype showed up just a few times. The V call is TRBV20-1, the J call TRBJ2-6, with 9 bases fitting TRBD1. Germline V gene lookup returns CDR1 DFQATT and CDR2 SNEGSKA (reference sequence). Trimming took 3 bases from V and 0 from J; bases not matched to a gene: 6. This CDR3 spans 17 amino acids. The CDR3 loop is CSARGGQGISGANVLTF. In nucleotides, the CDR3 is TGCAGTGCTAGGGGGGGACAGGGCATCTCTGGGGCCAACGTCCTGACTTTC.

This clonotype occurred many times. This rearrangement joins TRBV9 to TRBJ1-1; 7 bases are shared with TRBD1. This CDR3 has 16 amino acids. Looked up from germline, CDR1 is SGDLS and CDR2 is YYNGEE. V trimming: 1 base; J trimming: 5 bases; junction bases outside the gene matches: 11. CDR3 sequence: CASSVRSGGVWTEAFF. Written as DNA, the CDR3 is TGTGCCAGCAGCGTACGGTCAGGGGGTGTGTGGACTGAAGCTTTCTTT.

The genes are TRBV24-1 and TRBJ2-3; D assignment may be TRBD1 or TRBD2 (5 bases each). V lost 0 bases and J 6 bases, leaving 12 bases between the germline ends. CDR3 length equals 15 residues. CDR1 is KGHDR, CDR2 SFDVKD, per germline. Here the CDR3 DNA reads TGTGCCACCAGTGATTTGCGAGGGGCAGGGGATACGCAGTATTTT. Translating it yields CATSDLRGAGDTQYF.

This clonotype was observed at least ten times. The chain combines TRBV7-8 with TRBJ2-5; no clear D gene. This CDR3 spans 14 amino acids. CDR1 is SGHVS, CDR2 FQNEAQ, per germline. V lost 2 bases and J lost 1, with 8 bases in between. This chain's CDR3 is CASSLRRPQETQYF. Here the CDR3 DNA reads TGTGCCAGCAGCTTACGACGGCCCCAAGAGACCCAGTACTTC.

The table lists this clonotype with a few counts. A much larger clone differs from this one at a single base, so this may be a read error. This chain links TRBV7-2 with TRBJ2-1, with 10 bases lining up with TRBD2. The trim removed 5 bases at V and 7 bases at J, leaving 17 bases unmatched. Germline V gives CDR1 SGHTA, CDR2 FQGNSA. CDR3 length: 18 residues. The CDR3 nucleotides are TGTGCCAGCAGCAGAGGGGCGAGCGGGGGGGCCCTTACAAATGAGCAGTTCTTC. This gives the protein CASSRGASGGALTNEQFF.

CDR3 residues: CASSLEGRPYQETQYF. The CDR3 DNA is TGTGCCAGCAGCTTGGAAGGGCGGCCGTACCAAGAGACCCAGTACTTC. The chain links TRBV5-5 to TRBJ2-5, with D unclear. Trimming took off 0 bases at V and 0 bases at J, with 12 bases between the two ends. The germline V gene has CDR1 SGHKS and CDR2 YYEKEE (reference sequence). The CDR3 contains 16 residues.

This clonotype was found many times. This chain uses TRBV28 with TRBJ1-2; D may be TRBD1 (5 bases). Germline loops: CDR1 MDHEN, CDR2 SYDVKM. The CDR3 consists of 16 residues. The V gene lost 5 bases and the J gene lost 8 bases, with 24 bases spanning the gap. The CDR3 coding sequence is TGTGCCAGCAGTCCAGGGCTGGGAGGTGCTCTGAGGGGCTACACCTTC. Its protein product is CASSPGLGGALRGYTF.

The V gene is TRBV12-3 or TRBV12-4, the J gene TRBJ1-4; D is ambiguous. V was trimmed by 1 base and J by 8 bases, leaving 17 bases between them. The CDR3 contains 16 residues. The CDR3 DNA is TGTGCCAGCAGTTTAGGGGCCCTTCGAGGAGGCGAAAAACTGTTTTTT. Protein product: CASSLGALRGGEKLFF.

This clonotype turned up a few times. The V and J genes are TRBV11-2 and TRBJ2-1; the D is unclear. V was shortened by 1 base and J by 4 bases, with 14 bases between the two germline ends. CDR3 length: 16 residues. Germline V gives CDR1 SGHAT, CDR2 FQNNGV. The DNA for the CDR3 is TGTGCCAGCAGCTTAGCTCCATCCTCGGATTACAATGAGCAGTTCTTC. It translates to CASSLAPSSDYNEQFF.

This clonotype was seen a few times. This sequence joins TRBV7-9 and TRBJ2-4; maybe TRBD1 (6 bases). Germline loops: CDR1 SEHNR, CDR2 FQNEAQ (reference sequence). This CDR3 is 19 amino acids long. V dropped 5 bases and J dropped 1 base, with 24 bases sitting between them. CDR3 in DNA: TGTGCCAGCAGCATTCGCACCGGGACACTTCTTGGGGCCAAAAACATTCAGTACTTC. Translated: CASSIRTGTLLGAKNIQYF.

This clonotype appeared many times. At one end, the junction sequence differs from germline, possibly due to a read error. V usage is TRBV13 and J usage is TRBJ1-1, with D tentatively TRBD1 (5 bases). The CDR3 length is 14 residues. Germline CDR1 PRHDT, CDR2 FYEKMQ (reference sequence). Written as DNA, the CDR3 is TGTGCCAGCAGCCTAGGAATCCTGGGGCTTGAAGCTTTCTTT. This gives the protein CASSLGILGLEAFF.

The chain uses TRBV7-2 and TRBJ2-7, with 14 bases matching TRBD2. V shed 5 bases, J shed 2 bases, and the junction held 11 bases outside the gene matches. The CDR3 has 18 amino acids. Germline V gene data show CDR1 as SGHTA and CDR2 as FQGNSA. The CDR3 DNA reads as TGTGCCAGCAGCCGTGGACAGGGACTAGCGGGGGCCACCTACGAGCAGTACTTC. It is translated as CASSRGQGLAGATYEQYF.

In this sample, this clonotype turned up many times. This chain joins TRBV7-3 and TRBJ2-5; D is uncertain. Per the germline V gene, CDR1 is SGHTA and CDR2 is FQGTGA. Between the trimmed V and J ends, which lost 3 bases and 3 bases, there was a span of 8 bases. The CDR3 contains 13 residues. The CDR3, as DNA: TGTGCCAGCAGCTTCCACAAGGAAGAGACCCAGTACTTC. Amino acid sequence: CASSFHKEETQYF.

This clonotype has ten or more counts. The rearrangement links TRBV18 to TRBJ2-5, with D possibly being TRBD1 or TRBD2 (5 bases each). The length of the CDR3 is 14 residues. V shed 6 bases and J shed 3 bases, with 14 bases lying between them. Germline V gene sequence: CDR1 KGHSH, CDR2 LQKENI. This chain's CDR3 is CASSYRDGKETQYF. CDR3 DNA sequence: TGTGCCAGCTCTTACCGGGACGGGAAAGAGACCCAGTACTTC.

In its sample, this clonotype was seen many times. The DNA for the CDR3 is TGTGCCAGCACCCAGTTGGACAGCTACAATGAGCAGTTCTTC. Amino acids: CASTQLDSYNEQFF. This chain connects TRBV18 to TRBJ2-1; tentatively, D is TRBD1 (6 bases). Trimming shortened V by 8 bases and J by 3 bases, and 14 bases separated the two germline ends. The CDR3 sequence is 14 residues long. The germline gives CDR1 KGHSH, CDR2 LQKENI.

This clonotype was picked up many times. The V gene is TRBV5-1, the J gene TRBJ1-6; possible D gene TRBD1, 6 bases. Germline V lookup: CDR1 SGHRS, CDR2 YFSETQ. The CDR3 runs to 13 residues. Trimming took off 5 bases at V and 9 bases at J, with 12 bases between the two ends. DNA for the CDR3: TGCGCCAGCAGGTACAGGGAAAGTTCACCCCTCCACTTT. Its protein product is CASRYRESSPLHF.